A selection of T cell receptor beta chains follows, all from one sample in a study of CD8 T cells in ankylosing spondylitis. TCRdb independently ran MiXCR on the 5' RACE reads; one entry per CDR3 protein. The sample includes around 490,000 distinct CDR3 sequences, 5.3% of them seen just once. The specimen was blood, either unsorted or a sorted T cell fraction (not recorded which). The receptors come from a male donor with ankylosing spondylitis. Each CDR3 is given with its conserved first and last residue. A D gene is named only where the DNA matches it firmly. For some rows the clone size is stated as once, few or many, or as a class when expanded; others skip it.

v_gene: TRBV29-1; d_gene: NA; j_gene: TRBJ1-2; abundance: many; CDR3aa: CSVEVTRGARGYTF; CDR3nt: TGCAGCGTTGAAGTCACCCGGGGGGCGCGAGGCTACACCTTC
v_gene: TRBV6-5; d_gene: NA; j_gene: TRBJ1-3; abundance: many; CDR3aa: CASSYLGVRDVSGNTIYF; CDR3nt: TGTGCCAGCAGTTACCTGGGGGTACGGGATGTCTCCGGAAACACCATATATTTT
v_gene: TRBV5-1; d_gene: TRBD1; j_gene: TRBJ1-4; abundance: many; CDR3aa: CASSLQGAYEKLFF; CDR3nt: TGCGCCAGCAGCTTACAGGGGGCGTATGAAAAACTGTTTTTT
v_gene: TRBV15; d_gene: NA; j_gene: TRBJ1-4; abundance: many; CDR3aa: CATSSPTAIEKLFF; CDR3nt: TGTGCCACCAGCAGCCCGACGGCCATTGAAAAACTGTTTTTT
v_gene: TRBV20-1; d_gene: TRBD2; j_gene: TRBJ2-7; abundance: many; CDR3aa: CSARDPSSGGFSYEQYF; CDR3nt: TGCAGTGCTAGAGATCCGTCTAGCGGGGGGTTCTCCTACGAGCAGTACTTC
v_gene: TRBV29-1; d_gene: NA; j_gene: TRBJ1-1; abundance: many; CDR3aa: CSVEVLRTEAFF; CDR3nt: TGCAGCGTTGAAGTCCTCAGAACTGAAGCTTTCTTT
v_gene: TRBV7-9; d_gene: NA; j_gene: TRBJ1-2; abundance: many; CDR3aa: CASSPRGPNYGYTF; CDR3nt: TGTGCCAGCAGCCCACGGGGCCCTAACTATGGCTACACCTTC
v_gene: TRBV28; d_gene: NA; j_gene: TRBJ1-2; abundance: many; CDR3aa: CASSPGGAAVNYGYTF; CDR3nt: TGTGCCAGCAGTCCAGGTGGAGCAGCCGTAAACTATGGCTACACCTTC
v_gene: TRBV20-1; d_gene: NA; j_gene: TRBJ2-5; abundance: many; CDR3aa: CSARSTGAQYF; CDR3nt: TGCAGTGCTAGATCAACCGGGGCCCAGTACTTC
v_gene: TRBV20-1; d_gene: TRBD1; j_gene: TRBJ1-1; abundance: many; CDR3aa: CSARDATGPATEAFF; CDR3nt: TGCAGTGCTAGAGATGCGACAGGGCCCGCGACTGAGGCTTTCTTT
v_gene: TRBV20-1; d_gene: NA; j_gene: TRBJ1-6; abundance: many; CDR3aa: CSARVGGGYSPLHF; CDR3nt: TGCAGTGCTAGAGTTGGTGGCGGCTATTCACCCCTCCACTTT
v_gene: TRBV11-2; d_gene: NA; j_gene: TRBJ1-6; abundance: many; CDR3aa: CASSLERRSGGGGSSPLHF; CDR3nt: TGTGCCAGCAGCTTGGAACGACGAAGTGGAGGGGGGGGTAGTTCACCCCTCCACTTT
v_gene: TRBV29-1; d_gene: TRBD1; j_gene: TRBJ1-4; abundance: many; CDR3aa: CSVLGQGGEKLFF; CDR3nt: TGCAGCGTTTTGGGACAGGGAGGTGAAAAACTGTTTTTT
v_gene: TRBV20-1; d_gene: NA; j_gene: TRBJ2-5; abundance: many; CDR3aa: CSARSQWGETQYF; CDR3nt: TGCAGTGCTAGAAGCCAGTGGGGCGAGACCCAGTACTTC
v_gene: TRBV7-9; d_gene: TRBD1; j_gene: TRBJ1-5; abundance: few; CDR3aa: CASSLAGQGSQPQHF; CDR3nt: TGTGCCAGCAGCTTAGCGGGACAGGGAAGTCAGCCCCAGCATTTT
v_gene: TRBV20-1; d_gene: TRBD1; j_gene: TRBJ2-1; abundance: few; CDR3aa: CSATPWTGGYNEQFF; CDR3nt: TGCAGTGCTACCCCTTGGACAGGGGGCTACAATGAGCAGTTCTTC
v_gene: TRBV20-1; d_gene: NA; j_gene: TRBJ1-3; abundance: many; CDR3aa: CSARDQGVVNTIYF; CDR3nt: TGCAGTGCTAGAGATCAAGGAGTAGTAAACACCATATATTTT
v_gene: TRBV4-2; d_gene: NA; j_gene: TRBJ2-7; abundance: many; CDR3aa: CASSQVGQSNYEQYF; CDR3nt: TGTGCCAGCAGCCAAGTTGGACAGTCAAACTACGAGCAGTACTTC
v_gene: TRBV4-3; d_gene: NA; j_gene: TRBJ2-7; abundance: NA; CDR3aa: CASSQGRDATYEQYF; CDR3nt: TGCGCCAGCAGCCAAGGTAGGGACGCAACCTACGAGCAGTACTTC
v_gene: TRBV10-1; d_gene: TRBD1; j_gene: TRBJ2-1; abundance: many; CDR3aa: CASSEFRTGGYNEQFF; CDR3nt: TGCGCCAGCAGTGAGTTTAGGACAGGGGGTTACAATGAGCAGTTCTTC
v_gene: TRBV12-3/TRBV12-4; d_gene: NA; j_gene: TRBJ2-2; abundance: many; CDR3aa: CASSLMGRNTGELFF; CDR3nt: TGTGCCAGCAGTTTAATGGGCAGAAACACCGGGGAGCTGTTTTTT
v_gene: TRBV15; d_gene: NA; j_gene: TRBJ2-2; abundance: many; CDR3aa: CATSRDALGSGELFF; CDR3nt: TGTGCCACCAGCAGAGATGCATTGGGGTCTGGGGAGCTGTTTTTT
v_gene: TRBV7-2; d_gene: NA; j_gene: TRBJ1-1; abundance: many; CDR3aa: CASSPMLTGGTEAFF; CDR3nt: TGTGCCAGCAGCCCAATGTTGACAGGAGGGACTGAAGCTTTCTTT
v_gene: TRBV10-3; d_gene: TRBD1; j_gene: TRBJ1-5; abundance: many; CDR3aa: CAISENADRGNQPQHF; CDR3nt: TGTGCCATCAGTGAGAATGCCGACAGGGGGAATCAGCCCCAGCATTTT
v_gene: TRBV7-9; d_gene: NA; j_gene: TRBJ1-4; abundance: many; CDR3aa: CASSLRSGEKLFF; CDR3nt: TGTGCCAGCAGCTTAAGGAGCGGAGAAAAACTGTTTTTT
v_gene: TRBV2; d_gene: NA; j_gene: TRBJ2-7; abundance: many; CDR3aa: CASKVEGNYEQYF; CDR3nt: TGTGCCAGCAAGGTAGAGGGGAACTACGAGCAGTACTTC
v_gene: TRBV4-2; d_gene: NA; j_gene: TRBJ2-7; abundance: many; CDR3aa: CASSQARTRSYEQYF; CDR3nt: TGTGCCAGCAGCCAAGCGAGAACCCGCTCCTACGAGCAGTACTTC
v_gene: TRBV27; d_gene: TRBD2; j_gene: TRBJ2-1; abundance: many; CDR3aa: CASSSGLDDLSYNEQFF; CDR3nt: TGTGCCAGCAGTTCGGGACTAGACGACCTATCCTACAATGAGCAGTTCTTC
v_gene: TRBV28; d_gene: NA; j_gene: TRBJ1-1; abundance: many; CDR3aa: CASSTTGMGAFF; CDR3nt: TGTGCCAGCAGCACCACAGGGATGGGAGCTTTCTTT